The present TCR beta chain was sequenced within a study of OX40 agonist ivuxolimab in advanced cancers. Study context: It was ivuxolimab, an agonistic anti-OX40 (CD134) antibody, that patients were treated with.

V was shortened by 3 bases and J by 2 bases, with 7 bases between the two germline ends. Germline V gives CDR1 MDHEN, CDR2 SYDVKM. The CDR3 spans 13 residues. About this clone: The antigen is unknown.

Only in-frame clones appear in the TCRdb table, and some are missing; sequencing was by immunoSEQ multiplex PCR. The sample includes 75,000 to 80,000 clones, about four fifths of them seen just once. Study outcomes and limitations: With doses of 0.1 to 3.0 mg/kg, CD4+ and CD8+ blood T cells had undergone clonal expansion by week 6.

The TCR sequence derives from an adult with an advanced solid tumor such as melanoma, head and neck, liver or kidney cancer. This chain uses TRBV28 with TRBJ1-2; a weak D match, TRBD1 (5 bases). The sequencing used CD4+ or CD8+ T cells sorted from blood, collected in a trial of the OX40 agonist ivuxolimab. The CDR3 reads CASSFSGNYGYTF. CDR3 coding DNA: TGTGCCAGCAGTTTTTCAGGGAACTATGGCTACACCTTC.